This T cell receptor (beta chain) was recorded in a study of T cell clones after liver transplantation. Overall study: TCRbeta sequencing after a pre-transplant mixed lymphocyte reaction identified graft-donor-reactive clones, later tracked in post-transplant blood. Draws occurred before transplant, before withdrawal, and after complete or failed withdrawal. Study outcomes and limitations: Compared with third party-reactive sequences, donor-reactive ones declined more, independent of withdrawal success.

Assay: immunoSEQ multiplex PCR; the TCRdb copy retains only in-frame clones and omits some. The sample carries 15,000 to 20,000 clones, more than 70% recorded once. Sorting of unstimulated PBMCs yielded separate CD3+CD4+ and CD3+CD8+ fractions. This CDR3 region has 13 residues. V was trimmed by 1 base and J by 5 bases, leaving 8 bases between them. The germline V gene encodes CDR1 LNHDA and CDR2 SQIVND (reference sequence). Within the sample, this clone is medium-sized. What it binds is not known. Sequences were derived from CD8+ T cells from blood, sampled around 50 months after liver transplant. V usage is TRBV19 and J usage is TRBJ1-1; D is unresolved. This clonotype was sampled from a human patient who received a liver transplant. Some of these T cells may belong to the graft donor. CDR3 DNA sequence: TGTGCCAGTAGTATAGTCCCCGGGACTGAAGCTTTCTTT. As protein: CASSIVPGTEAFF.